This T cell receptor beta chain stems from a study of regulatory dendritic cells for organ transplantation. Here immunoSEQ multiplex PCR was the method, and the copy in TCRdb shows in-frame clones only, minus some. Among 9,000 to 13,000 clones, about 75% were seen once, and the ten largest hold approximately 17%. The CDR3 consists of 12 residues. Germline CDR1 GTSNPN, CDR2 SVGIG (reference sequence). V lost 2 bases and J lost 4, with 5 bases in between. Regarding the study as a whole: Memory T cells were less diverse than naive, with memory CD8+ most oligoclonal. Memory CD8+ clonal expansion seemed more limited with regulatory than mature dendritic cells. The most alloreactive TCR clonotypes were found in resting memory CD8+ cells.

FACS sorted CD4+ or CD8+ T cells into CD45RA+ naive and CD45RO+ memory. Concerning this clone: The antigen is not known.

This receptor was identified in a human donor in good health. The sample consisted of memory CD8+ T cells from blood. Subset in this sample: CD45RO+ memory T cells. The J gene is TRBJ2-2, the V gene TRBV30; D unclear. The CDR3 sequence: CAWSIVTGELFF. In nucleotides, the CDR3 is TGTGCCTGGAGTATTGTCACCGGGGAGCTGTTTTTT.